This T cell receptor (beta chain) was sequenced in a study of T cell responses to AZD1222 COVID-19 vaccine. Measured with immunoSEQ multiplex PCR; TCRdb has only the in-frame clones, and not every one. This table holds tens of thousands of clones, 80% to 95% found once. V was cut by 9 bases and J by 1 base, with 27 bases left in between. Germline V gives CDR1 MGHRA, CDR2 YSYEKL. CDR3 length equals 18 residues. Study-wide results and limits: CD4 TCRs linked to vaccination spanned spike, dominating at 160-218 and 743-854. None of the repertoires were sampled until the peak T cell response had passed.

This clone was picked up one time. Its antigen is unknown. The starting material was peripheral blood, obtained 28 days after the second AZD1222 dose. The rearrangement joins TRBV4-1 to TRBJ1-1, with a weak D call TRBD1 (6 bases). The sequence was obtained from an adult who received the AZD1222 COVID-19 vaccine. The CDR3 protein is CARLTRRGLSDTNTEAFF. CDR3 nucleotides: TGCGCCAGACTTACCCGACGGGGGCTGTCGGACACGAACACTGAAGCTTTCTTT.